This T cell receptor (beta chain) is drawn from a study of graft-versus-host responses after intestinal transplantation listed by TCRdb under 2021. Background for the entire study: The transplants that recipients got were multivisceral, liver-intestinal, or isolated intestinal. Rather than being sequenced by the commercial service, samples from a few later patients were sequenced in-house on an Illumina MiSeq and processed with MiXCR. After intestinal transplantation, graft-versus-host and host-versus-graft alloreactive T cell clones in the graft, circulation and bone marrow were tracked using bulk TCR-beta CDR3 sequencing. Of the roughly 24 intestinal transplant recipients enrolled in the cohort, one of whom was a retransplant, a few patients without pretransplant specimens were excluded. Donor T cell macrochimerism was defined as a peak of at least 4% donor T cells among recipient peripheral blood mononuclear cells. Every recipient was given anti-thymocyte globulin induction, then maintenance tacrolimus and steroids for approximately 3 years. Alloreactive clones were identified by sequencing pre-transplant mixed lymphocyte reaction products and comparing these products with unstimulated pre-transplant donor and recipient T cells. Results and caveats for the whole study, not just this receptor: Patients with donor T cell macrochimerism had high GvH to HvG T cell clonal ratios in their allografts. GvH clones were detected in recipient bone marrow, and some appeared earlier in ileal mucosa or blood, consistent with an intestinal mucosal origin. Early after transplant, peak levels of circulating GvH clones were associated with declines in HvG clones. The relatively low number and heterogeneity of intestinal transplant patients limited the conclusions.

To prepare the library, the immunoSEQ multiplex PCR assay was applied. For most patients, genomic DNA was isolated with the Qiagen DNeasy Blood and Tissue Kit and shipped frozen to Adaptive Biotechnologies for TCR sequencing. For most patients, genomic DNA was subjected to high-throughput TCR-beta CDR3 sequencing by Adaptive Biotechnologies. The paper's processing steps were these. Adaptive's ImmunoSEQ software supplied the TCR sequencing data for approximately 18 patients, while MiXCR and VDJtools were used to process a few other patients. To correct CD4 versus CD8 sorting errors, any sequence found in both subsets at a frequency ratio below 5:1 was removed. CDR3 nucleotide sequences shared between donor and recipient were removed because the origin of such sequences could not be assigned. Alloreactive clones required at least 2-fold expansion over unstimulated cells and minimum CFSE-low frequency of 0.002% (template counts) or 0.001% (read counts). Mappable clones were those detected in sequenced pre-transplant spleen, lymph node, or MLR CFSE-low populations of the donor or recipient. Cumulative frequency of alloreactive clones was calculated as a percentage of all sequences weighted by copy number. In its TCRdb copy, this immuneACCESS table keeps in-frame sequences only and misses some clones. Where compared with another copy, unresolved V genes explain less than half of these, and the others have no known cause. V and J calls and clone size are those listed in that table; D and trimming were worked out from the DNA. The sample has more than 90,000 clones on record, about 92% of them singletons. Approximately 1.2% of the sample rests with the top ten.

This clone was seen just once. No antigen is known for it. No base quality values were provided; no much bigger clone lies one nucleotide off. Reading the label with the study, this specimen's time point is: cells obtained before transplantation from donor or recipient. CD3+CD4+ and CD3+CD8+ populations were FACS-sorted from unstimulated pre-transplant donor and recipient cells taken from spleen or lymph nodes. The CDR1 and CDR2 encoded by the germline V gene are SGHRS and YFSETQ. Inclusive of the bounding cysteine and phenylalanine, the CDR3 is 13 residues long. Of all the DNA, just the CDR3 is kept, 39 bases in frame from base 1. A distance of 8 bases separates the germline ends of V and J, which lose 4 bases and 0 bases respectively.

The sequence joins TRBV5-1 to TRBJ2-7; there is no confident call for the D gene. This clonotype was sampled from a human donor who was the organ donor for an intestinal transplant. Material: unstimulated CD8+ T cells sorted from spleen or lymph node cells, obtained before transplant. The nucleotide sequence reads TGCGCCAGCAGCGGAACGCCCTCCTACGAGCAGTACTTC. It translates to CASSGTPSYEQYF.